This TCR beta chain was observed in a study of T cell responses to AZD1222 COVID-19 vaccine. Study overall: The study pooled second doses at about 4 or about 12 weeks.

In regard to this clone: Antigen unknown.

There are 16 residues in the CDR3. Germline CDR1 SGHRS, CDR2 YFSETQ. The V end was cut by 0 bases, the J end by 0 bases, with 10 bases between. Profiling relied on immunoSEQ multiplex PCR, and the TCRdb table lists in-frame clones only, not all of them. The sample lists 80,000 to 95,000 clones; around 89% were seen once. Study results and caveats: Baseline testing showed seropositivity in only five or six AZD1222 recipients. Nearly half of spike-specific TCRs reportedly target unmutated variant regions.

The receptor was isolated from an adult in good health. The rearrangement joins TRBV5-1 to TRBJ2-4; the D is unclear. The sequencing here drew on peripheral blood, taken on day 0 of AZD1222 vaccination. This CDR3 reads CASSLAPALAKNIQYF. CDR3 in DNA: TGCGCCAGCAGCTTGGCCCCGGCGCTAGCCAAAAACATTCAGTACTTC.